This T cell receptor (beta chain) was recorded in a study of shared clonotypes between healthy human individuals. Study-level findings and limits: Researchers found naive subsets generally carried larger estimated richness than memory subsets.

Points on this clone: Its matching antigen is unknown. This sample also contains other DNA sequences that code for the same CDR3.

Using immunoSEQ multiplex PCR, the repertoire was profiled, and TCRdb retains in-frame clones only, with some absent. The sample carries about 1.5 million clones, 95% to 99% recorded once. The donor population consisted of healthy HIV-negative adults with no recent acute infections or vaccinations. Each donor was a Caucasian adult residing in Nashville, Tennessee. Naive CD4+ cells were CD45RA-selected; the remaining cells were memory. The CDR3 consists of 15 residues. CDR1 is SGHRS and CDR2 is YFSETQ in the germline V gene. V dropped 0 bases and J dropped 6; count of bases not matched to a gene: 3. The receptor's source is a man under 40 in good health. The genes are TRBV5-1 and TRBJ2-1; 10 nucleotides align to TRBD2. The sample taken for sequencing was naive CD4+ T cells sorted from blood. Specified subset: CD45RA+ positively selected. CDR3 loop: CASSLGLAGLNEQFF. The CDR3 nucleotides are TGCGCCAGCAGCTTGGGACTAGCGGGCCTCAATGAGCAGTTCTTC.